The rows below give T cell receptor beta chains drawn from one sample of a study of blood T cell repertoires in COVID-19. Measured with immunoSEQ multiplex PCR; TCRdb has only the in-frame clones, and not every one. Of about 180,000 clones in the sample, approximately 80% were seen once. The sample consisted of peripheral blood. The receptors shown here come from a woman aged 60-75 years with acute or convalescent COVID-19. CDR3s include the opening cysteine and the closing phenylalanine or tryptophan. Each record gives: D gene, V gene, clone size, J gene, CDR3 DNA, CDR3 protein. A D gene is named only where the DNA matches it firmly. Clone size is shown for a subset of rows, as once, few, many or a class of expanded clone.

d_gene: NA; v_gene: TRBV10-1; abundance: NA; j_gene: TRBJ2-3; CDR3nt: TGCGCCAGCAGTGAAGGGGGTGGCACAGATACGCAGTATTTT; CDR3aa: CASSEGGGTDTQYF
d_gene: NA; v_gene: TRBV15; abundance: once; j_gene: TRBJ1-5; CDR3nt: TGTGCCACCAGCAGGGCCCCTTTTAGCAATCAGCCCCAGCATTTT; CDR3aa: CATSRAPFSNQPQHF
d_gene: NA; v_gene: TRBV27; abundance: NA; j_gene: TRBJ2-2; CDR3nt: TGTGCCAGCAGTTTATTCGGGGTAACCGGGGAGCTGTTTTTT; CDR3aa: CASSLFGVTGELFF
d_gene: TRBD1; v_gene: TRBV11-2; abundance: NA; j_gene: TRBJ2-2; CDR3nt: TGTGCCAGCAGCTTAGTTACAGGGGCGAACACCGGGGAGCTGTTTTTT; CDR3aa: CASSLVTGANTGELFF
d_gene: NA; v_gene: TRBV28; abundance: NA; j_gene: TRBJ1-5; CDR3nt: TGTGCCAGCAGGGGGAGACACCGCAATCAGCCCCAGCATTTT; CDR3aa: CASRGRHRNQPQHF
d_gene: NA; v_gene: TRBV7-9; abundance: NA; j_gene: TRBJ2-7; CDR3nt: TGTGCCAGCAGCTTAGATCAGGGTATGGAGCAGTACTTC; CDR3aa: CASSLDQGMEQYF
d_gene: TRBD2; v_gene: TRBV6-5; abundance: NA; j_gene: TRBJ2-7; CDR3nt: TGTGCCAGCAGTTACTCGACGGGGGGGCAATACGAGCAGTACTTC; CDR3aa: CASSYSTGGQYEQYF
d_gene: TRBD2; v_gene: TRBV2; abundance: NA; j_gene: TRBJ2-5; CDR3nt: TGTGCCAGCAGGGGGACTAGCGGAACGCGGACCCAGTACTTC; CDR3aa: CASRGTSGTRTQYF
d_gene: TRBD2; v_gene: TRBV7-2; abundance: NA; j_gene: TRBJ2-7; CDR3nt: TGTGCCAGCAGCCAAAGACTAGCGGGGGCGTACGAGCAGTACTTC; CDR3aa: CASSQRLAGAYEQYF
d_gene: TRBD1; v_gene: TRBV5-1; abundance: NA; j_gene: TRBJ1-2; CDR3nt: TGCGCCAGCAGCGTCGACAGGGATGGCTACACCTTC; CDR3aa: CASSVDRDGYTF
d_gene: NA; v_gene: TRBV7-9; abundance: NA; j_gene: TRBJ1-2; CDR3nt: TGTGCCAGCAGCTTTGGTTTGGAGGGGAACTATGGCTACACCTTC; CDR3aa: CASSFGLEGNYGYTF
d_gene: TRBD1; v_gene: TRBV19; abundance: NA; j_gene: TRBJ1-3; CDR3nt: TGTGCCAGTAGTTCCGGGACAGCCGAAGGAAACACCATATATTTT; CDR3aa: CASSSGTAEGNTIYF
d_gene: TRBD2; v_gene: TRBV5-4; abundance: NA; j_gene: TRBJ2-7; CDR3nt: TGTGCCAGCAGCTTTCCGACTAGCGGGGGGTCCGAGCAGTACTTC; CDR3aa: CASSFPTSGGSEQYF
d_gene: TRBD1; v_gene: TRBV7-2; abundance: NA; j_gene: TRBJ2-7; CDR3nt: TGTGCCAGCAGCTTAAAGGACAGGAACGAGCAGTACTTC; CDR3aa: CASSLKDRNEQYF
d_gene: NA; v_gene: TRBV19; abundance: NA; j_gene: TRBJ1-2; CDR3nt: TGTGCCAGTAGTATGCAGAACTATGGCTACACCTTC; CDR3aa: CASSMQNYGYTF
d_gene: NA; v_gene: TRBV7-9; abundance: NA; j_gene: TRBJ1-5; CDR3nt: TGTGCCAGCAGCTTAATGCGCGGACCGCAAAGGGGCCAGCCCCAGCATTTT; CDR3aa: CASSLMRGPQRGQPQHF
d_gene: TRBD2; v_gene: TRBV6-2/TRBV6-3; abundance: NA; j_gene: TRBJ2-3; CDR3nt: TGTGCCAGCAGTTACCGGCTAGCGGCGTCAGATACGCAGTATTTT; CDR3aa: CASSYRLAASDTQYF
d_gene: TRBD2; v_gene: TRBV20-1; abundance: few; j_gene: TRBJ2-7; CDR3nt: TGCAGTGCTAGTAATGGTCGTCTAGCGGGGTCCCGGGCCTACGAGCAGTACTTC; CDR3aa: CSASNGRLAGSRAYEQYF